Shown below are 7 T cell receptor beta chains from a single sample sequenced in a study of lymphopenia after photon versus proton radiotherapy. Sequencing was performed with immunoSEQ multiplex PCR; in TCRdb, only in-frame clones are kept and a portion is missing. The table records tens of thousands of clones, 87% of them present only once. The specimen comprised peripheral blood, sampled from a patient treated with proton-based radiotherapy. The receptors were gathered from a man older than 75 with esophageal cancer.

Details on this clone: In the same sample, other DNA sequences code for this CDR3. CDR3 bases: TGTGCCAGCAGCTTGGGAGGGGACAATGAGCAGTTCTTC. Encoded protein: CASSLGGDNEQFF. V gene TRBV5-6 combines with J gene TRBJ2-1; perhaps D is TRBD1 or TRBD2 (5 bases each). V shed 0 bases and J shed 5 bases, with 6 bases lying between them. CDR1 is SGHDT, CDR2 YYEEEE, per germline. The CDR3 has 13 residues.

The chain carries TRBV19 and TRBJ1-2; D is perhaps TRBD1 (5 bases). The CDR3 is 14 residues long. Per the germline V gene, CDR1 is LNHDA and CDR2 is SQIVND (reference sequence). Trimming cost V 6 bases and J 8 bases, with 19 bases left between them. CDR3 amino acids: CASSLGTSLEGYTF. CDR3 nucleotides: TGTGCCAGTAGCCTCGGGACTTCCTTGGAAGGCTACACCTTC.

The chain carries TRBV7-9 and TRBJ2-1; D is unclear. Per the germline V gene, CDR1 is SEHNR and CDR2 is FQNEAQ (reference sequence). The CDR3 has 13 amino acids. Trimming cost V 5 bases and J 10 bases, with 15 bases left between them. The CDR3 region has the DNA TGTGCCAGCAGCCCAGAGGCCCTGACCGAGCAGTTCTTC. It is translated as CASSPEALTEQFF.

This chain connects TRBV29-1 to TRBJ1-1; 8 positions agree with TRBD1. The CDR3 has 13 amino acids. After removal of 5 bases from V and 3 bases from J, the junction contained 5 bases not matched to a gene. Germline lookup yields CDR1 SQVTM and CDR2 ANQGSEA. In DNA, the CDR3 is TGCAGCGTTTCAGGACAGGGATACACTGAAGCTTTCTTT. This codes for CSVSGQGYTEAFF. Drawing the rest from reference TRBV29-1 and TRBJ1-1, the complete variable domain is SAVISQKPSRDICQRGTSLTIQCQVDSQVTMMFWYRQQPGQSLTLIATANQGSEATYESGFVIDKFPISRPNLTFSTLTVSNMSPEDSSIYLCSVSGQGYTEAFFGQGTRLTVV.

The chain has TRBV30 and TRBJ1-3; D is unclear. CDR3 length equals 14 residues. The ends were cut back, 0 bases at V and 2 bases at J, with 8 bases in the middle. Germline loops: CDR1 GTSNPN, CDR2 SVGIG (reference sequence). Here the CDR3 reads CAWSVWGTGNTIYF. Here the CDR3 DNA reads TGTGCCTGGAGTGTCTGGGGTACTGGAAACACCATATATTTT.

The chain is built from TRBV29-1 and TRBJ1-4, with 8 bases fitting TRBD1. Per germline, CDR1 SQVTM and CDR2 ANQGSEA. V shed 4 bases, J shed 2 bases, and the junction held 3 bases outside the gene matches. CDR3 length: 14 amino acids. The CDR3 loop reads CSVVRTGTNEKLFF. CDR3 sequence (DNA): TGCAGCGTTGTTCGGACAGGGACTAATGAAAAACTGTTTTTT.

This clone was detected only a few times. This rearrangement joins TRBV15 to TRBJ2-1; 7 bases match TRBD2. This CDR3 comprises 15 residues. Germline V gene sequence: CDR1 LNHNV, CDR2 YYDKDF (reference sequence). V lost 8 bases and J lost 3; bases outside the gene matches: 10. The CDR3, as DNA: TGTGCCACCGGCCCGCGGGAGTACCTCTACAATGAGCAGTTCTTC. Translating gives CATGPREYLYNEQFF.